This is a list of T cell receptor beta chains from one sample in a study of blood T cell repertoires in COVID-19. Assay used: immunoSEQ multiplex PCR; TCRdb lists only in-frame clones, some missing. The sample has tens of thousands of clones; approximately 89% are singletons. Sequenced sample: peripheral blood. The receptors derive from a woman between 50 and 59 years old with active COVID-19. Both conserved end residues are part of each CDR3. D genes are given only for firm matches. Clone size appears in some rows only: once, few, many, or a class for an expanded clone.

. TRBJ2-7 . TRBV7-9 TGTGCCAGCGCCTCCGACAGGTCCTACGAGCAGTACTTC CASASDRSYEQYF
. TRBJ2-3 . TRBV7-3 TGTGCCAGCAGTTCACGGGGGTCGTACACAGATACGCAGTATTTT CASSSRGSYTDTQYF
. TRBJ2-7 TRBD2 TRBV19 TGTGCCTCTGCAGCGGGGGCCTCCTACGAGCAGTACTTC CASAAGASYEQYF
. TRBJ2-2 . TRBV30 TGTGCCGGGGACGCGGTAAGGTCCGGGGAGCTGTTTTTT CAGDAVRSGELFF
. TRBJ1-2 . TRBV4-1 TGCGCCAGCAGCCATATAAACTATGGCTACACCTTC CASSHINYGYTF
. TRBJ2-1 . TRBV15 TGTGCCACCAGCAGAGAAGCAGGGCGGAATGAGCAGTTCTTC CATSREAGRNEQFF
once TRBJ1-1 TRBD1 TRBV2 TGTGCCAGCAGTGGGATGGTTGGGACAGGGGGGTTTGGTGAAGCTTTCTTT CASSGMVGTGGFGEAFF
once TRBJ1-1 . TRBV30 TGTGCCTGGAATCGGGGCACTGAAGCTTTCTTT CAWNRGTEAFF
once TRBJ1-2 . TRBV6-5 TGTGCCAGCAGGCGCGAAGGGAGTTATGGCTACACCTTC CASRREGSYGYTF
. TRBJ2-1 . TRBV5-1 TGCGCCAGCAGCTTGGTACTCAATGAGCAGTTCTTC CASSLVLNEQFF
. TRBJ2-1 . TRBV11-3 TGTGCCAGCAGCTTAGGCGCGGCCCTCGAGCAGTTCTTC CASSLGAALEQFF
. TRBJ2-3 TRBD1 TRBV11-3 TGTGCCAGCAGTTCCGGACAGGGAGGAACAGATACGCAGTATTTT CASSSGQGGTDTQYF
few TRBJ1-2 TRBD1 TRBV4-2 TGTGCCAGCAGCCAGGCCTCAGGGGGGAGTGCCTATGGCTACACCTTC CASSQASGGSAYGYTF
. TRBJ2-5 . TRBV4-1 TGCGCCAGCAGCCAAGATCGGTCGGGACTGACGTACCAAGAGACCCAGTACTTC CASSQDRSGLTYQETQYF
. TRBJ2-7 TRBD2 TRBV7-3 TGTGCCAGCAGCTTAATGGGGGAGGGGTCCTACGAGCAGTACTTC CASSLMGEGSYEQYF
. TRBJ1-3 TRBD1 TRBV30 TGTGCCTGGAACAGGGGTGGAAACACCATATATTTT CAWNRGGNTIYF
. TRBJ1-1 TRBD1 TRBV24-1 TGTGCCACCAGTGATTCCGGGACAGCGTACACTGAAGCTTTCTTT CATSDSGTAYTEAFF